The 31 T cell receptor beta chains listed next were all sequenced from one sample in a study of graft-versus-host responses after intestinal transplantation. These receptors have no identified antigens. The method was immunoSEQ multiplex PCR; TCRdb's version includes in-frame clones alone and lacks a portion of them. The sample has about 85,000 clones; 82% are singletons. The material was unstimulated CD4+ T cells sorted from spleen or lymph node cells, obtained before intestinal transplant. These receptors all come from a human donor who received an intestinal transplant.

This clone was observed a handful of times. The chain employs TRBV5-1 and TRBJ2-7; maybe TRBD1 (6 bases). The germline V gene has CDR1 SGHRS and CDR2 YFSETQ. V was cut by 5 bases and J by 2 bases, with 14 bases left in between. The CDR3 runs to 14 residues. CDR3 protein: CASRPGTSAYEQYF. The CDR3 DNA reads as TGCGCCAGCAGACCCGGGACATCAGCCTACGAGCAGTACTTC.

The chain joins TRBV19 to TRBJ2-2; 8 nucleotides align to TRBD1. V dropped 8 bases and J dropped 4; count of bases not matched to a gene: 6. The CDR3 sequence is 14 residues long. CDR1 and CDR2 (germline): LNHDA, SQIVND (reference sequence). CDR3 sequence reads: CASGGTGSTGELFF. CDR3 DNA: TGTGCCAGTGGAGGGACAGGAAGCACCGGGGAGCTGTTTTTT.

The chain is built from TRBV5-1 and TRBJ2-1, with 10 nucleotides matching TRBD2. CDR3 size: 17 residues. V dropped 2 bases and J dropped 6; count of bases not matched to a gene: 11. The germline V gene encodes CDR1 SGHRS and CDR2 YFSETQ. DNA of the CDR3: TGCGCCAGCAGCTTTATCGGAATAGCGGGAGGTTCCAATGAGCAGTTCTTC. Amino acid sequence: CASSFIGIAGGSNEQFF.

This clone was seen once. This CDR3 is CASSSRVPGGNTIYF. The CDR3 nucleotides read TGTGCCAGCAGTTCCCGTGTCCCCGGGGGAAACACCATATATTTT. J is TRBJ1-3 and V is TRBV6-1, with no clear D. The CDR3 has 15 amino acids. Trimming took off 5 bases at V and 4 bases at J, with 15 bases between the two ends. The V gene's germline CDR1 is MNHNS and CDR2 SASEGT.

This chain joins TRBV5-1 and TRBJ1-4; maybe TRBD1 (6 bases). Germline CDR1 SGHRS, CDR2 YFSETQ. The CDR3 contains 15 residues. V was pared by 0 bases and J by 4 bases, with 10 bases between. CDR3 sequence: CASSLGQVDNEKLFF. CDR3 in DNA: TGCGCCAGCAGCTTGGGACAGGTTGATAATGAAAAACTGTTTTTT. Full variable domain (missing parts from reference TRBV5-1 and TRBJ1-4): KAGVTQTPRYLIKTRGQQVTLSCSPISGHRSVSWYQQTPGQGLQFLFEYFSETQRNKGNFPGRFSGRQFSNSRSEMNVSTLELGDSALYLCASSLGQVDNEKLFFGSGTQLSVL.

The DNA for the CDR3 is TGTGCCAGCAGCGTGGTGTGGCTAGCGGGGGGTGAGCAGTTCTTC. This gives the protein CASSVVWLAGGEQFF. This chain connects TRBV9 to TRBJ2-1; 11 bases line up with TRBD2. Germline CDR1 is SGDLS and CDR2 is YYNGEE. V shed 2 bases, J shed 9 bases, and the junction held 7 bases outside the gene matches. The CDR3 sequence is 15 residues long.

This chain connects TRBV10-3 to TRBJ2-7, with unresolved D. Trimming left V 4 bases short and J 4 bases short, with 8 bases between. Germline values: CDR1 ENHRY, CDR2 SYGVKD. The CDR3 covers 12 residues. The CDR3 DNA sequence: TGTGCCATCAGTGTCACAGATTACGAGCAGTACTTC. Protein sequence: CAISVTDYEQYF.

The chain couples TRBV27 to TRBJ1-1, with D tentatively TRBD1 (6 bases). Trimming pared 6 bases from V and 6 bases from J, leaving 14 bases between. The CDR3 is 13 amino acids. CDR1 and CDR2 (germline): MNHEY, SMNVEV (reference sequence). CDR3 loop: CASRPQGYSEAFF. DNA for the CDR3: TGTGCCAGCAGACCTCAGGGGTACTCTGAAGCTTTCTTT.

The chain uses TRBV23-1 and TRBJ2-3; 7 nucleotides match TRBD2. TRBV23-1 is classed as an ORF, of uncertain function. V was clipped by 7 bases and J by 0 bases; unmatched bases: 7. The CDR3 loop spans 15 amino acids. CDR3: CASIRSGKSTDTQYF. CDR3 nucleotide sequence: TGCGCCAGCATTCGGAGCGGGAAAAGCACAGATACGCAGTATTTT.

The chain combines TRBV10-3 with TRBJ1-1; 9 bases are a match to TRBD1. CDR1 ENHRY and CDR2 SYGVKD come from the germline V gene. The CDR3 is 15 amino acids. The V and J ends lost 4 bases and 4 bases, in that order; junction bases with no gene match: 7. The CDR3 DNA reads as TGTGCCATCAGTGGAATTACAGGGGGCGGCACTGAAGCTTTCTTT. This gives the protein CAISGITGGGTEAFF.

The chain couples TRBV5-4 to TRBJ2-1; 13 nucleotides agree with TRBD2. Germline V CDR1 and CDR2: SGHNT, YYREEE (reference sequence). V lost 7 bases and J lost 7; bases outside the gene matches: 5. The CDR3 loop spans 14 amino acids. The CDR3 DNA is TGTGCCAGCGCACTAGCGGGAGGGCCGAATGAGCAGTTCTTC. Its translation: CASALAGGPNEQFF.

This chain links TRBV30 with TRBJ2-7; 9 nucleotides align to TRBD1. The CDR3 covers 13 residues. Per germline, CDR1 GTSNPN and CDR2 SVGIG (reference sequence). V dropped 1 base and J dropped 5; count of bases not matched to a gene: 3. Here the CDR3 reads CAWSARQGDEQYF. DNA for the CDR3: TGTGCCTGGAGTGCCCGACAGGGGGACGAGCAGTACTTC.

The chain employs TRBV5-1 and TRBJ1-2; D is undetermined. V was clipped by 5 bases and J by 1 base, with 12 bases between them. The CDR3 contains 14 residues. From germline, CDR1 is SGHRS and CDR2 YFSETQ. CDR3 residues: CASSSLTGNYGYTF. As DNA, the CDR3 is TGCGCCAGCAGTTCACTAACGGGTAACTATGGCTACACCTTC.

This rearrangement joins TRBV6-1 to TRBJ1-5, with 7 bases aligning to TRBD1. Germline V gene lookup returns CDR1 MNHNS and CDR2 SASEGT. There are 14 residues in the CDR3. V gave up 1 base and J gave up 5 bases; unmatched junction bases: 2. CDR3 DNA sequence: TGTGCCAGCAGTGAAGGTGGGACAGATCAGCCCCAGCATTTT. Its protein is CASSEGGTDQPQHF.

The genes are TRBV18 and TRBJ2-1; D is perhaps TRBD2 (5 bases). Germline V gives CDR1 KGHSH, CDR2 LQKENI. CDR3 length: 14 residues. The V end lost 2 bases, the J end lost 2 bases, and 7 bases lay between the germline ends. DNA of the CDR3: TGTGCCAGCTCACCAGAACTAGCCTACAATGAGCAGTTCTTC. The encoded protein is CASSPELAYNEQFF.

The chain employs TRBV27 and TRBJ2-3; 10 bases fit TRBD2. In germline, CDR1 is MNHEY, CDR2 SMNVEV (reference sequence). The CDR3 has 14 amino acids. V dropped 7 bases and J dropped 4; count of bases not matched to a gene: 5. Here the CDR3 reads CASKLAGASDTQYF. The CDR3 bases are TGTGCCAGCAAGCTAGCGGGAGCATCAGATACGCAGTATTTT.

V usage is TRBV6-6 and J usage is TRBJ1-4; D perhaps matches TRBD1 (6 bases). Trimming took off 5 bases at V and 3 bases at J, with 10 bases between the two ends. The CDR3 is made up of 14 amino acids. Germline CDR1 is MNHNY and CDR2 is SVGAGI (reference sequence). This chain's CDR3 is CASSPTGSNEKLFF. The CDR3 DNA is TGTGCCAGCAGTCCGACAGGCTCTAATGAAAAACTGTTTTTT.

V gene TRBV28 combines with J gene TRBJ1-5; D is ambiguous. The length of the CDR3 is 12 residues. V lost 5 bases, J lost 10 bases, and 12 bases lay in between. Per the germline V gene, CDR1 is MDHEN and CDR2 is SYDVKM. CDR3 in DNA: TGTGCCAGCAGTCCGCGAGGTAGACCCCAGCATTTT. Translating it yields CASSPRGRPQHF.

This chain connects TRBV10-3 to TRBJ1-2; maybe TRBD1 (6 bases). Per the germline V gene, CDR1 is ENHRY and CDR2 is SYGVKD. The CDR3 extends over 13 amino acids. V was shortened by 9 bases and J by 2 bases, with 13 bases between the two germline ends. CDR3 in amino acids: CAMHRDNNYGYTF. The CDR3 coding sequence is TGTGCCATGCACCGGGACAACAACTATGGCTACACCTTC.

The chain joins TRBV19 to TRBJ1-4; D is uncertain. The CDR3 covers 13 residues. The V gene lost 6 bases and the J gene lost 8 bases, with 13 bases spanning the gap. Germline values: CDR1 LNHDA, CDR2 SQIVND (reference sequence). For the CDR3, the DNA is TGTGCCAGTAGACAATACGAAGTGGAAAAACTGTTTTTT. Translation: CASRQYEVEKLFF.

The chain's CDR3 is CASSLGQGGNEKLFF. The CDR3 bases are TGTGCCAGCAGCTTAGGACAGGGCGGTAATGAAAAACTGTTTTTT. This sequence joins TRBV5-4 and TRBJ1-4, with 8 bases that match TRBD1. The CDR3 spans 15 residues. Germline V lookup: CDR1 SGHNT, CDR2 YYREEE (reference sequence). V dropped 2 bases and J dropped 4; count of bases not matched to a gene: 4.

This clone occurred once. The gene calls are TRBV10-3 and TRBJ1-4; unclear D gene. This CDR3 spans 12 amino acids. V lost 4 bases to trimming and J lost 8 bases, with 8 bases between them. The germline gives CDR1 ENHRY, CDR2 SYGVKD. In DNA, the CDR3 is TGTGCCATCAGTGGTGCCGGGGAAAAACTGTTTTTT. This codes for CAISGAGEKLFF.

This clone has more than one count but fewer than ten. The chain joins TRBV27 to TRBJ1-6, with D possibly being TRBD1 (5 bases). Germline-derived CDR1 and CDR2 are MNHEY and SMNVEV (reference sequence). The CDR3 runs 14 residues. The V gene lost 6 bases and the J gene lost 8 bases, with 14 bases spanning the gap. The DNA for the CDR3 is TGTGCCAGCAGAGGGGCCGGGTTCTATTCACCCCTCCACTTT. This sequence encodes CASRGAGFYSPLHF.

There are a few counts of this clone. V usage is TRBV5-4 and J usage is TRBJ1-2; 10 nucleotides match TRBD1. With 1 base clipped from V and 7 bases from J, the junction kept 4 bases outside the gene matches. CDR1 is SGHNT and CDR2 is YYREEE in the germline V gene (reference sequence). The CDR3 spans 14 residues. The CDR3, as DNA: TGTGCCAGCAGCTTGCGGACAGGGGGAAGTGGCTACACCTTC. Protein sequence: CASSLRTGGSGYTF. Full variable domain (missing parts from reference TRBV5-4 and TRBJ1-2): ETGVTQSPTHLIKTRGQQVTLRCSSQSGHNTVSWYQQALGQGPQFIFQYYREEENGRGNFPPRFSGLQFPNYSSELNVNALELDDSALYLCASSLRTGGSGYTFGSGTRLTVV.

This clone was found a few times. The chain couples TRBV5-1 to TRBJ2-2; 9 bases are a match to TRBD2. Looked up from germline, CDR1 is SGHRS and CDR2 is YFSETQ. The CDR3 has 16 amino acids. After removal of 4 bases from V and 2 bases from J, the junction contained 6 bases not matched to a gene. DNA of the CDR3: TGCGCCAGCAGCCTGACTAGCGGCTTCAACACCGGGGAGCTGTTTTTT. Protein product: CASSLTSGFNTGELFF.

The genes are TRBV27 and TRBJ2-7, with 9 positions matching TRBD1. Looked up from germline, CDR1 is MNHEY and CDR2 is SMNVEV (reference sequence). V shed 2 bases, J shed 3 bases, and the junction held 5 bases outside the gene matches. The length of the CDR3 is 15 residues. The CDR3 loop is CASSLKGQGFYEQYF. The CDR3 DNA sequence: TGTGCCAGCAGTTTAAAGGGACAGGGATTCTACGAGCAGTACTTC.

This chain links TRBV18 with TRBJ1-3; the D gene is possibly TRBD1 (5 bases). This CDR3 is built from 13 residues. Between the trimmed V and J ends, which lost 6 bases and 0 bases, there was a span of 6 bases. Germline V gene data show CDR1 as KGHSH and CDR2 as LQKENI. The CDR3 loop is CASSDSSGNTIYF. The CDR3, as DNA: TGTGCCAGCTCCGACAGCTCTGGAAACACCATATATTTT.

The chain carries TRBV20-1 and TRBJ2-3; TRBD2 might be the D (5 bases). Germline-derived CDR1 and CDR2 are DFQATT and SNEGSKA (reference sequence). The CDR3 length is 11 residues. The V end was cut by 7 bases, the J end by 3 bases, with 8 bases between. DNA for the CDR3: TGCAGTGTTCGGAGGACAGATACGCAGTATTTT. Protein sequence: CSVRRTDTQYF.

V usage is TRBV5-4 and J usage is TRBJ1-4; D call uncertain. Looked up from germline, CDR1 is SGHNT and CDR2 is YYREEE (reference sequence). The CDR3 has 17 amino acids. Between the trimmed V and J ends, which lost 3 bases and 0 bases, there was a span of 15 bases. The chain's CDR3 is CASSSKGGVSTNEKLFF. As DNA, the CDR3 is TGTGCCAGCAGCTCCAAGGGCGGGGTTTCAACTAATGAAAAACTGTTTTTT.

The CDR3 here is CASSVRQGYGYTF. CDR3 DNA sequence: TGTGCCAGCAGTGTTCGACAGGGGTATGGCTACACCTTC. J is TRBJ1-2 and V is TRBV2, with 8 bases matching TRBD1. Germline CDR1 SNHLY, CDR2 FYNNEI. The trim removed 4 bases at V and 5 bases at J, leaving 3 bases unmatched. The length of the CDR3 is 13 residues.

The rearrangement links TRBV7-8 to TRBJ2-7; D is possibly TRBD1 (6 bases). The germline gives CDR1 SGHVS, CDR2 FQNEAQ. The ends were cut back, 1 base at V and 2 bases at J, with 9 bases in the middle. This CDR3 has 14 residues. The CDR3 protein is CASSLGGQAYEQYF. The DNA for the CDR3 is TGTGCCAGCAGCTTAGGGGGGCAGGCCTACGAGCAGTACTTC.